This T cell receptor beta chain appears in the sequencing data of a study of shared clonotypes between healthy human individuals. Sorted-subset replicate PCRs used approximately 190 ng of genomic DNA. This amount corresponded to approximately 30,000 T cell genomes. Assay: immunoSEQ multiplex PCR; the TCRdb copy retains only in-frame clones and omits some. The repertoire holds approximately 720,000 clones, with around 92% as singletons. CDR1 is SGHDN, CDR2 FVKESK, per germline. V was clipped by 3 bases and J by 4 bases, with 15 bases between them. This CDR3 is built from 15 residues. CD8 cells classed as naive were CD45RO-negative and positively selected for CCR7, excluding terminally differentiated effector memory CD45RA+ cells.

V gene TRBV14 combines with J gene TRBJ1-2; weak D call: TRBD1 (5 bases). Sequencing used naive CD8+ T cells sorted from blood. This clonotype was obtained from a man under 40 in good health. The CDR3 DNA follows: TGTGCCAGCAGCCACTCCGTGGGGCAGGGCTATGGCTACACCTTC. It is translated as CASSHSVGQGYGYTF. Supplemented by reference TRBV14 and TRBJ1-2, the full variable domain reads EAGVTQFPSHSVIEKGQTVTLRCDPISGHDNLYWYRRVMGKEIKFLLHFVKESKQDESGMPNNRFLAERTGGTYSTLKVQPAELEDSGVYFCASSHSVGQGYGYTFGSGTRLTVV.